The subject of this entry is one T cell receptor (beta chain). These data belong to a study of blood T cell repertoires in COVID-19. The ends lost 0 bases at V and 0 bases at J; junction bases unmatched: 11. CDR3 length equals 19 residues. Germline values: CDR1 ENHRY, CDR2 SYGVKD. Source study methods: Estimated nucleated cell counts came from reference gene primer amplification. Generated by immunoSEQ multiplex PCR, the TCRdb table keeps only in-frame clones and is missing some. D and trimming were read from the DNA, whereas the V and J calls and clone size are those reported in that table. The table has hundreds of thousands of clones, approximately 86% seen once; the top ten hold 9.4%.

The TCR was taken from a man aged 18 to 30 with active or convalescent COVID-19. This chain joins TRBV10-3 and TRBJ1-5; 7 nucleotides align to TRBD1. Sequencing was performed on peripheral blood. CDR3 protein: CAISESPFDREYSNQPQHF. The CDR3 DNA reads TGTGCCATCAGTGAGTCCCCTTTTGACAGGGAGTATAGCAATCAGCCCCAGCATTTT.